The T cell receptor beta chain described here comes from a study of blood T cell repertoires in COVID-19. How the authors handled the data: How many nucleated cells were present was estimated from reference gene primer amplification. Data came from immunoSEQ multiplex PCR; TCRdb stores just in-frame clones and leaves some out. V and J calls and clone size follow that table, whereas D and trimming were derived from the DNA. This sample has hundreds of thousands of clones; roughly nine tenths occur once, and the top ten carry more than 0.8%. This CDR3 is 14 amino acids long. J lost 3 bases, V lost 3 bases, and 3 bases had no gene match. CDR1 is SEHNR and CDR2 is FQNEAQ in the germline V gene (reference sequence).

This receptor was taken from a man in his late teens or twenties who had recovered from COVID-19. Sequenced material: PBMCs or T cells enriched from blood (not recorded which). The V gene is TRBV7-9, the J gene TRBJ1-1; 8 bases match TRBD1. CDR3: CASSLRTGHTEAFF. CDR3 nucleotide sequence: TGTGCCAGCAGCTTGAGGACAGGGCACACTGAAGCTTTCTTT.